This is a list of T cell receptor beta chains from one sample in a study of cytomegalovirus exposure and HLA in healthy donors. The table came from immunoSEQ multiplex PCR; TCRdb's copy has only in-frame clones and leaves some out. The sample consists of about 160,000 clones, around 67% of them appearing once. The sequencing sample was made of PBMCs. These receptors originate from a woman younger than 30 in good health and CMV-seropositive. Both conserved end residues are part of each CDR3. A D gene is named only where the DNA matches it firmly. Some rows mark clone size as missing; the rest say once, few, many or name a class of expanded clone.

clone size	D gene	V gene	J gene	CDR3 protein	CDR3 DNA
-	TRBD1	TRBV7-2	TRBJ1-6	CASSLRAGGRENSPLHF	TGTGCCAGCAGCTTGAGGGCAGGGGGCAGAGAAAATTCACCCCTCCACTTT
-	TRBD1	TRBV6-1	TRBJ2-3	CASRLGQGGSDTQYF	TGTGCCAGCAGGCTCGGACAGGGGGGATCAGATACGCAGTATTTT
-	-	TRBV28	TRBJ1-5	CASSSDQPQHF	TGTGCCAGCAGCTCGGATCAGCCCCAGCATTTT
-	-	TRBV19	TRBJ2-7	CASSIYSGAYEQYF	TGTGCCAGTAGTATCTATTCGGGGGCCTACGAGCAGTACTTC
-	TRBD1	TRBV19	TRBJ1-5	CASIRTGGISQPQHF	TGTGCCAGTATCCGGACAGGGGGCATCAGCCAGCCCCAGCATTTT
-	-	TRBV6-5	TRBJ1-1	CASYLSGITEAFF	TGTGCCAGCTATTTGTCGGGGATCACTGAAGCTTTCTTT
-	TRBD1	TRBV27	TRBJ1-2	CASSLFSSGTAPLANYGYTF	TGTGCCAGCAGTTTATTCTCAAGTGGGACAGCCCCGTTAGCTAACTATGGCTACACCTTC
-	-	TRBV7-9	TRBJ1-2	CASSLSPLGGYTF	TGTGCCAGCAGCTTATCCCCCCTAGGAGGCTACACCTTC
-	TRBD2	TRBV7-2	TRBJ2-7	CASSLVASGGEYEQYF	TGTGCCAGCAGCTTAGTGGCTAGCGGGGGGGAATACGAGCAGTACTTC
-	TRBD2	TRBV6-5	TRBJ2-7	CASSRRLAGDEQYF	TGTGCCAGCAGCAGAAGACTAGCGGGAGACGAGCAGTACTTC
-	-	TRBV12-5	TRBJ1-1	CASGYQGTLGEAFF	TGTGCTAGTGGTTACCAGGGGACGTTAGGTGAAGCTTTCTTT
-	-	TRBV29-1	TRBJ1-1	CSVIDGVNTEAFF	TGCAGCGTTATTGACGGGGTGAACACTGAAGCTTTCTTT
-	TRBD1	TRBV29-1	TRBJ1-5	CSVGGLDQPQHF	TGCAGCGTAGGGGGCTTGGATCAGCCCCAGCATTTT
once	-	TRBV9	TRBJ2-5	CASSVAAVRIGETQYF	TGTGCCAGCAGCGTAGCGGCGGTACGGATCGGGGAGACCCAGTACTTC
-	-	TRBV5-6	TRBJ1-3	CASSGGDSYSGNTIYF	TGTGCCAGCAGCGGCGGTGATAGTTACTCTGGAAACACCATATATTTT
-	TRBD2	TRBV7-9	TRBJ2-1	CASSLGNLAGESYNEQFF	TGTGCCAGCAGCTTAGGAAATCTAGCGGGAGAATCCTACAATGAGCAGTTCTTC
-	-	TRBV7-8	TRBJ2-7	CASSAPGLSYEQYF	TGTGCCAGCAGCGCCCCGGGACTCTCCTACGAGCAGTACTTC
-	-	TRBV6-6	TRBJ2-7	CASSYSVTPSYEQYF	TGTGCCAGCAGTTACTCGGTGACACCGTCCTACGAGCAGTACTTC
-	-	TRBV9	TRBJ2-3	CASSVGQFPDTQYF	TGTGCCAGCAGCGTAGGGCAGTTCCCAGATACGCAGTATTTT
-	TRBD2	TRBV7-3	TRBJ2-2	CASSLTSDNGELFF	TGTGCCAGCAGCTTGACTAGCGACAACGGGGAGCTGTTTTTT
-	TRBD1	TRBV27	TRBJ2-2	CASSYRGLGTGELFF	TGTGCCAGCAGTTACAGGGGGCTGGGAACCGGGGAGCTGTTTTTT
-	-	TRBV27	TRBJ1-5	CASSRYSNQPQHF	TGTGCCAGCTCGAGGTATAGCAATCAGCCCCAGCATTTT
-	TRBD2	TRBV6-5	TRBJ2-7	CASSYTSGSFEQYF	TGTGCCAGCAGTTACACTAGCGGGAGCTTCGAGCAGTACTTC